This passage covers 31 T cell receptor beta chains from one sample sequenced in a study of regulatory T cells in long-lasting Graves disease. To make TCR beta libraries, researchers used iRepertoire HTBI primers and Arm-PCR of CDR3 regions. One entry per CDR3 protein results from TCRdb running MiXCR on the multiplex PCR reads. The repertoire holds about 560,000 distinct CDR3 sequences, with about 16% as singletons. Time point specified: newly diagnosed GD, antithyroid drugs for less than 3 months. Following extraction of RNA from PBMCs, that RNA was used to make the TCR library. This sample was also put to use in a study of T cells in Graves' hyperthyroidism and ophthalmopathy.

This specimen was peripheral blood mononuclear cells (PBMCs), taken at new diagnosis, from a patient treated with antithyroid drugs. The receptors here all came from a man between 18 and 29 years old with Graves disease.

This clonotype was picked up many times. The chain combines TRBV18 with TRBJ1-4; D is undetermined. The ends were cut back, 4 bases at V and 0 bases at J, with 6 bases in the middle. Germline lookup yields CDR1 KGHSH and CDR2 LQKENI. This CDR3 is built from 14 residues. This CDR3 is CASSQTATNEKLFF. In DNA form, the CDR3 reads TGTGCCAGCTCACAAACCGCAACTAATGAAAAACTGTTTTTT.

This clonotype was detected only a few times. The genes are TRBV6-2 or TRBV6-3 and TRBJ1-5; D is unclear. The germline gives CDR1 MNHEY, CDR2 SVGEGT. The ends were cut back, 0 bases at V and 1 base at J, with 7 bases in the middle. This CDR3 spans 15 amino acids. CDR3 in amino acids: CASSYSRGSNQPQHF. The CDR3 nucleotides read TGTGCCAGCAGTTACTCACGCGGGAGCAATCAGCCCCAGCATTTT.

This clonotype showed up many times. In nucleotides, the CDR3 is TGTGCCAGCAGTTTCCCGCCCGCGGGACAGGGAGTTGGGCAAGAGACCCAGTACTTC. Translated: CASSFPPAGQGVGQETQYF. V usage is TRBV28 and J usage is TRBJ2-5, with 9 bases identical to TRBD1. V was pared by 3 bases and J by 2 bases, with 16 bases of the junction left unmatched. The CDR3 is made up of 19 amino acids. CDR1 and CDR2 from the germline V gene are MDHEN and SYDVKM.

The chain has TRBV5-6 and TRBJ1-4, with 7 bases identical to TRBD1. The germline CDR1 and CDR2 sequences are SGHDT and YYEEEE. The CDR3 is made up of 15 amino acids. Trimming cost V 0 bases and J 10 bases; bases outside gene matches: 9. CDR3 coding DNA: TGTGCCAGCAGCTTGGCCCCAGGGGGGGATAGAAAACTGTTTTTT. This sequence encodes CASSLAPGGDRKLFF.

This clonotype was detected many times. The chain carries TRBV12-3 or TRBV12-4 and TRBJ1-5, with 9 bases matching TRBD1. The V gene end was trimmed by 6 bases and the J gene end by 6 bases; junction bases not matched to a gene: 3. This CDR3 is 13 amino acids long. CDR3 bases: TGTGCCAGCAGCGGGACAGGGTTTCAGCCCCAGCATTTT. It encodes CASSGTGFQPQHF.

This clonotype was found a few times. The CDR3 is CASSPSGGSYYEQYF. CDR3 DNA sequence: TGTGCCAGCAGCCCCTCAGGGGGAAGCTACTACGAGCAGTACTTC. V gene TRBV6-1 combines with J gene TRBJ2-7; 7 bases are shared with TRBD1. CDR3 length: 15 amino acids. After removal of 6 bases from V and 3 bases from J, the junction contained 11 bases not matched to a gene. Germline V gene data show CDR1 as MNHNS and CDR2 as SASEGT.

CDR3 amino acids: CASSPGGAGGGEKLFF. The CDR3 coding sequence is TGTGCCAGCAGCCCTGGCGGGGCAGGGGGCGGGGAAAAACTGTTTTTT. J is TRBJ1-4 and V is TRBV5-5; 8 bases agree with TRBD1. CDR3 length: 16 amino acids. Germline-derived CDR1 and CDR2 are SGHKS and YYEKEE (reference sequence). V dropped 4 bases and J dropped 8; count of bases not matched to a gene: 13.

At least ten counts were recorded for this clonotype. The V gene is TRBV6-6, the J gene TRBJ2-1; D could derive from TRBD1 or TRBD2 (6 bases each). Trimming stripped 0 bases from V and 7 bases from J, with 28 bases between. CDR3 length: 20 residues. In germline, CDR1 is MNHNY, CDR2 SVGAGI (reference sequence). DNA for the CDR3: TGTGCCAGCAGTTACTCGGCGGGACAAAACAGAGGCGTAGCGACAAATGAGCAGTTCTTC. Translating it yields CASSYSAGQNRGVATNEQFF.

Regarding this clonotype: The junction departs from the called germline gene at one end, perhaps through a read error. This chain uses TRBV7-2 with TRBJ2-7, with TRBD2 identical over 10 bases. The germline V gene encodes CDR1 SGHTA and CDR2 FQGNSA. The CDR3 loop spans 16 amino acids. CDR3 in DNA: TGTTCCAGCAGCTTGGCCCGGACTAGCGGCTCCTACGAGCAGTACTTC. Protein: CSSSLARTSGSYEQYF.

The chain has TRBV6-1 and TRBJ1-5, with D possibly being TRBD1 (5 bases). Looked up from germline, CDR1 is MNHNS and CDR2 is SASEGT. The V and J ends lost 6 bases and 5 bases respectively, with 26 bases between them. CDR3 length: 18 amino acids. The chain's CDR3 is CASRGATWLSEGDQPQHF. CDR3 nucleotide sequence: TGTGCCAGCAGAGGGGCAACGTGGTTATCAGAAGGGGATCAGCCCCAGCATTTT.

This clonotype was seen a handful of times. The chain joins TRBV28 to TRBJ2-5, with 15 bases aligning to TRBD2. CDR1 and CDR2 from the germline V gene are MDHEN and SYDVKM. V lost 1 base to trimming and J lost 5 bases; unmatched junction nucleotides: 8. The CDR3 is made up of 18 amino acids. This CDR3 is CASSLFPSGTSGRETQYF. The CDR3 coding sequence is TGTGCCAGCAGTTTATTCCCCTCGGGGACTAGCGGGAGGGAGACCCAGTACTTC.

This clonotype was detected ten times or more. V is TRBV12-3 or TRBV12-4 and J is TRBJ1-2, with 7 bases matching TRBD1. V lost 5 bases to trimming and J lost 2 bases; unmatched junction nucleotides: 5. The CDR3 has 14 amino acids. The chain's CDR3 is CASSADRVNYGYTF. CDR3 DNA: TGTGCCAGCAGTGCCGACAGGGTGAACTATGGCTACACCTTC.

In its sample, this clonotype was seen a few times. V gene TRBV28 combines with J gene TRBJ1-5; D not certain. The V and J ends lost 9 bases and 4 bases respectively, with 13 bases between them. Looked up from germline, CDR1 is MDHEN and CDR2 is SYDVKM. CDR3 length: 13 amino acids. The CDR3 loop reads CASLRAPNQPQHF. CDR3 DNA sequence: TGTGCCAGTTTAAGGGCCCCAAATCAGCCCCAGCATTTT.

This clonotype was detected only a few times. The rearrangement links TRBV29-1 to TRBJ2-2; a weak D match, TRBD1 (6 bases). The ends were cut back, 8 bases at V and 3 bases at J, with 16 bases in the middle. This CDR3 has 14 amino acids. Germline-derived CDR1 and CDR2 are SQVTM and ANQGSEA. DNA of the CDR3: TGCAGCACTTTCCAGGGGACGGACACCGGGGAGCTGTTTTTT. Translating gives CSTFQGTDTGELFF.

This clonotype appeared a few times. The chain employs TRBV6-2 or TRBV6-3 and TRBJ2-1; the D gene is possibly TRBD2 (6 bases). Germline V lookup: CDR1 MNHEY, CDR2 SVGEGT. There are 19 residues in the CDR3. Trimming took 2 bases from V and 4 from J, leaving 24 bases between them. CDR3 nucleotides: TGTGCCAGCAGTTACCCCTTGCTTATTCCGGGAGTTTTTTACAATGAGCAGTTCTTC. Translating gives CASSYPLLIPGVFYNEQFF.

This clonotype was detected a few times. The J gene is TRBJ2-7, the V gene TRBV10-3; 7 bases are shared with TRBD1. V lost 5 bases and J lost 3; bases outside the gene matches: 4. CDR1 and CDR2 from the germline V gene are ENHRY and SYGVKD. The CDR3 contains 13 residues. The CDR3 spells CAISRDRDYEQYF. In nucleotides, the CDR3 is TGTGCCATCAGTCGGGACAGAGACTACGAGCAGTACTTC.

The CDR3 sequence: CASSELGDYYGYTF. The CDR3 DNA sequence: TGTGCCAGCAGTGAGCTCGGAGACTACTATGGCTACACCTTC. The gene calls are TRBV25-1 and TRBJ1-2; D not resolved. Between the trimmed V and J ends, which lost 3 bases and 3 bases, there was a span of 11 bases. The V gene's germline CDR1 is MGHDK and CDR2 SYGVNS. CDR3 length: 14 residues.

In this sample, this clonotype turned up many times. The gene calls are TRBV27 and TRBJ2-1; D assignment may be TRBD1 or TRBD2 (5 bases each). V gave up 1 base and J gave up 5 bases, with 12 bases separating them. This CDR3 is 15 amino acids long. CDR1 and CDR2 (germline): MNHEY, SMNVEV (reference sequence). Here the CDR3 DNA reads TGTGCCAGCAGTTTATTATACGGGGCCCACAATGAGCAGTTCTTC. Amino acid sequence: CASSLLYGAHNEQFF.

This clonotype occurred a few times. The chain recombines TRBV7-6 with TRBJ2-7; D may be TRBD1 or TRBD2 (5 bases each). Trimming cost V 1 base and J 6 bases, with 19 bases left between them. CDR3 length: 16 amino acids. Looked up from germline, CDR1 is SGHVS and CDR2 is FNYEAQ. CDR3 sequence: CASSLGVGGPPGEQYF. The CDR3 DNA sequence: TGTGCCAGCAGCTTAGGTGTTGGGGGACCCCCGGGCGAGCAGTACTTC. Filled out from reference TRBV7-6 and TRBJ2-7, the complete variable domain reads GAGVSQSPRYKVTKRGQDVALRCDPISGHVSLYWYRQALGQGPEFLTYFNYEAQQDKSGLPNDRFSAERPEGSISTLTIQRTEQRDSAMYRCASSLGVGGPPGEQYFGPGTRLTVT.

This clonotype occurred many times. The chain carries TRBV12-5 and TRBJ1-1, with 8 bases lining up with TRBD1. Germline V lookup: CDR1 LGHNT, CDR2 FRNRAP. The V and J ends lost 3 bases and 6 bases, in that order; junction bases with no gene match: 6. The CDR3 totals 14 residues. The DNA of the CDR3 is TGTGCTAGTGGTTTAGGACAGGGCACTTCTGAAGCTTTCTTT. It encodes CASGLGQGTSEAFF.

This clonotype was observed a few times. The V call is TRBV7-3, the J call TRBJ2-7; the D gene could be TRBD1 or TRBD2 (5 bases each). This CDR3 comprises 15 residues. Trimming removed 2 bases from V and 5 bases from J, with 16 bases in between. Germline V gene lookup returns CDR1 SGHTA and CDR2 FQGTGA. This CDR3 reads CASSLSKGTWDEQYF. As DNA, the CDR3 is TGTGCCAGCAGCTTATCAAAAGGGACGTGGGACGAGCAGTACTTC.

This clonotype appeared many times. The chain carries TRBV30 and TRBJ1-2, with D possibly matching TRBD1 (6 bases). Trimming left V 4 bases short and J 8 bases short, with 17 bases between. CDR3 length: 13 amino acids. Germline V gene lookup returns CDR1 GTSNPN and CDR2 SVGIG (reference sequence). The CDR3 sequence is CAWNRGETRGYTF. CDR3 sequence (DNA): TGTGCCTGGAATAGGGGGGAGACTCGGGGCTACACCTTC.

In its sample, this clonotype was seen many times. The rearrangement joins TRBV6-1 to TRBJ1-5; D ambiguous. Germline V CDR1 and CDR2: MNHNS, SASEGT. This CDR3 comprises 18 residues. V was shortened by 6 bases and J by 3 bases, with 24 bases between the two germline ends. The CDR3 protein is CASRPPIRLASSNQPQHF. CDR3 DNA sequence: TGTGCCAGCAGACCTCCAATTCGCCTAGCGTCGTCCAATCAGCCCCAGCATTTT.

Notes on this clonotype: This CDR3 is missing its conserved last phenylalanine or tryptophan, likely due to a read error. The chain has TRBV29-1 and TRBJ2-7, with TRBD1 identical over 10 bases. CDR3 size: 15 residues. Trimming removed 3 bases from V and 6 bases from J; junction bases left unmatched: 11. In germline, CDR1 is SQVTM, CDR2 ANQGSEA. This chain's CDR3 is CSVDRTGTGVGEQYL. CDR3 bases: TGCAGCGTTGATCGGACCGGGACAGGGGTCGGCGAGCAGTACCTC.

This clonotype has at least ten counts. The chain has TRBV10-3 and TRBJ1-1, with D maybe TRBD1 (6 bases). CDR3 size: 15 residues. Germline assignment: CDR1 ENHRY and CDR2 SYGVKD. V lost 3 bases and J 1 base, leaving 12 bases between the germline ends. CDR3: CAISETTGANTEAFF. The CDR3 DNA reads TGTGCCATCAGTGAAACGACAGGAGCGAACACTGAAGCTTTCTTT.

This clonotype was recorded at least ten times. The V gene is TRBV20-1, the J gene TRBJ2-7, with D hard to call. The ends were cut back, 6 bases at V and 6 bases at J, with 15 bases in the middle. Per the germline V gene, CDR1 is DFQATT and CDR2 is SNEGSKA (reference sequence). The CDR3 contains 12 residues. The CDR3 DNA reads as TGCAGTGCATGGAGATCCCCGTCCGAGCAGTACTTC. It is translated as CSAWRSPSEQYF.

A word on this clonotype: This likely comes from a read error, as the CDR3 has no conserved phenylalanine or tryptophan at its end. In DNA, the CDR3 is TGTGCCAGCAGCCCAGGACTAGCGGGAGGAACACAAGAGACCCAGTACGTC. This sequence encodes CASSPGLAGGTQETQYV. The V call is TRBV11-3, the J call TRBJ2-5; TRBD2 matches at 14 bases. V dropped 5 bases and J dropped 2; count of bases not matched to a gene: 7. The CDR3 has 17 residues. CDR1 SGHNT and CDR2 YENEEA come from the germline V gene.

This clonotype was detected ten times or more. The chain combines TRBV29-1 with TRBJ2-7; D is undetermined. The CDR3 runs 11 residues. Trimming took off 5 bases at V and 2 bases at J, with 7 bases between the two ends. Germline assignment: CDR1 SQVTM and CDR2 ANQGSEA. The CDR3 region is CSVLDPYEQYF. DNA for the CDR3: TGCAGCGTTCTAGACCCCTACGAGCAGTACTTC.

This clonotype has more than one count but fewer than ten. The V call is TRBV5-8, the J call TRBJ1-3; the D gene is possibly TRBD1 (6 bases). Germline values: CDR1 SGHTS, CDR2 YDEGEE. The CDR3 is 16 amino acids. Deletions cut 4 bases from V and 0 bases from J, with 14 bases between. The CDR3 DNA follows: TGTGCCAGCAGCCCCGGACAGACAAGCTCTGGAAACACCATATATTTT. Translation: CASSPGQTSSGNTIYF.

This clonotype showed up just a few times. This chain uses TRBV29-1 with TRBJ2-1, with TRBD2 matching over 7 bases. The CDR3 runs 16 residues. V gave up 2 bases and J gave up 5 bases; unmatched junction bases: 12. Germline V gene lookup returns CDR1 SQVTM and CDR2 ANQGSEA. In nucleotides, the CDR3 is TGCAGCGTTGAAAAGGACGTAACTAGCGTTGACAATGAGCAGTTCTTC. This codes for CSVEKDVTSVDNEQFF.

This clonotype was detected many times. The chain links TRBV30 to TRBJ1-5; D unresolved. Germline-derived CDR1 and CDR2 are GTSNPN and SVGIG (reference sequence). The V and J ends lost 4 bases and 0 bases respectively, with 10 bases between them. The CDR3 has 14 amino acids. The CDR3 nucleotides are TGTGCCTGGACCAAAAGAATTAGCAATCAGCCCCAGCATTTT. Encoded protein: CAWTKRISNQPQHF.